Below, one TCR beta chain is given with its context. The antigen remains unidentified. These data are taken from a study of T cell responses to AZD1222 COVID-19 vaccine. Some clones are missing from TCRdb's copy, which holds only in-frame ones; the method was immunoSEQ multiplex PCR. The top ten hold around 5.1% of the sample, which has fewer than 150,000 clones, just over 90% seen once. In germline, CDR1 is LNHDA, CDR2 SQIVND (reference sequence). The CDR3 loop spans 13 amino acids. V lost 4 bases, J lost 0 bases, and 6 bases lay in between. Notes on the study in general: White British people made up most donors, females outnumbered males, and clonal diversity was possibly underestimated.

The J gene is TRBJ1-2, the V gene TRBV19; no clear D. The sequences come from peripheral blood, collected on day 0 of AZD1222 vaccination. This receptor was identified in an adult in good health. CDR3 in amino acids: CASSKTANYGYTF. DNA for the CDR3: TGTGCCAGTAGTAAAACAGCTAACTATGGCTACACCTTC.